The source of this T cell receptor (beta chain) is a study of radiation and T cells in renal cell carcinoma. General study results and limits: Intratumoral heterogeneity was not captured in these approximately 0.98 g regions.

The treatment was: 15 Gy SBRT to primary tumor, nephrectomy 4 weeks later. Measured with immunoSEQ multiplex PCR; TCRdb has only the in-frame clones, and not every one. Among tens of thousands of clones, around 52% were seen once, and the ten largest hold 16%. This CDR3 region has 12 residues. Per the germline V gene, CDR1 is SGHDT and CDR2 is YYEEEE. Between the trimmed V and J ends, which lost 0 bases and 8 bases, there was a span of 6 bases. Comment on this clone: The target antigen is unknown.

The material was tumor tissue, obtained from a patient whose treatment included radiotherapy and nephrectomy. V is TRBV5-6 and J is TRBJ1-3, with D uncertain. The sequence was collected from a woman in her 50s with renal cell carcinoma. The CDR3 reads CASSLVGDTIYF. The CDR3 nucleotides are TGTGCCAGCAGCTTGGTTGGGGACACCATATATTTT.